This T cell receptor beta chain was profiled in a study of control samples from healthy donors and cancer patients. Trimming took 4 bases from V and 5 from J, leaving 18 bases between them. The germline V gene has CDR1 SGDLS and CDR2 YYNGEE. This CDR3 comprises 15 residues. Assay used: immunoSEQ multiplex PCR; TCRdb lists only in-frame clones, some missing. The repertoire holds some 130,000 clones, with roughly 89% as singletons. This clonotype originated in a man between 18 and 29 years old in good health. The sequenced sample was blood. The chain uses TRBV9 and TRBJ1-2; perhaps TRBD1 as D (6 bases). CDR3 in amino acids: CASSSTSGTTYGYTF. CDR3 nucleotide sequence: TGTGCCAGCAGCTCAACGTCCGGGACAACTTATGGCTACACCTTC. Complete variable domain (other parts from reference TRBV9 and TRBJ1-2): DSGVTQTPKHLITATGQRVTLRCSPRSGDLSVYWYQQSLDQGLQFLIQYYNGEERAKGNILERFSAQQFPDLHSELNLSSLELGDSALYFCASSSTSGTTYGYTFGSGTRLTVV.